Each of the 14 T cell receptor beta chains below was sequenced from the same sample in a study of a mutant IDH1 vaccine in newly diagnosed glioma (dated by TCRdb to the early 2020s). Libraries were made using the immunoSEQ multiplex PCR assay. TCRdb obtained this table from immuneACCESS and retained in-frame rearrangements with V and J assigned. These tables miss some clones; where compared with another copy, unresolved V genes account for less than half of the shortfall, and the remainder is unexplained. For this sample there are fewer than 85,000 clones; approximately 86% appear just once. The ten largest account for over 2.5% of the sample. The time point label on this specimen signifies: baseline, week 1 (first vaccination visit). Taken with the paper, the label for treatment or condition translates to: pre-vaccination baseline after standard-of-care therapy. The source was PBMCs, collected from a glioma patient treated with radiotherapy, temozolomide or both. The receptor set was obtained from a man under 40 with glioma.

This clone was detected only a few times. CDR3 residues: CASSLLGGRQKETQYF. Here the CDR3 DNA reads TGTGCCAGCAGCTTACTGGGAGGGAGACAAAAAGAGACCCAGTACTTC. The genes are TRBV7-2 and TRBJ2-5; 7 bases are shared with TRBD2. Looked up from germline, CDR1 is SGHTA and CDR2 is FQGNSA. The V and J ends lost 2 bases and 3 bases, in that order; junction bases with no gene match: 9. The CDR3 covers 16 residues.

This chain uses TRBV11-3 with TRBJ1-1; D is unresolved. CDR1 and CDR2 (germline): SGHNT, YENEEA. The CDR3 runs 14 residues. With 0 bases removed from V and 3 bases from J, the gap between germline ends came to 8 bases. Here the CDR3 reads CASSLDPDHTEAFF. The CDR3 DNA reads TGTGCCAGCAGCTTAGATCCGGACCACACTGAAGCTTTCTTT.

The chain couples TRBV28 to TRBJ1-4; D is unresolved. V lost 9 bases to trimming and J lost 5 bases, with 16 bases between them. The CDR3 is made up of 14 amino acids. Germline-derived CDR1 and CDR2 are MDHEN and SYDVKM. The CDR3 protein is CASNEGGLNEKLFF. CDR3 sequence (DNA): TGTGCCAGTAACGAGGGAGGACTAAATGAAAAACTGTTTTTT.

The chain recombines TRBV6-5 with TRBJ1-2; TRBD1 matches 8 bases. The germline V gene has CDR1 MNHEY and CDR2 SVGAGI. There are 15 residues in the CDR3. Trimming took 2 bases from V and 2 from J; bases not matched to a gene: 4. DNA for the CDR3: TGTGCCAGCAGTTACGCCGGACAGGGAAACTATGGCTACACCTTC. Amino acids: CASSYAGQGNYGYTF.

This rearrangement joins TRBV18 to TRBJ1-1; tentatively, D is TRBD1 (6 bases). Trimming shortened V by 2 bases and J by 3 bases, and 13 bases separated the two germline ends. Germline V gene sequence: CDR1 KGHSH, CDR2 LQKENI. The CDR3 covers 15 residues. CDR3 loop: CASSPTGKGDTEAFF. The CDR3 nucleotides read TGTGCCAGCTCACCAACAGGGAAGGGGGACACTGAAGCTTTCTTT.

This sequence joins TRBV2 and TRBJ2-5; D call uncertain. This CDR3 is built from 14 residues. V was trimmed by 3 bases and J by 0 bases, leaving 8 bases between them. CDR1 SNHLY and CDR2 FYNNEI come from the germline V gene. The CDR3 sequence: CASSDWVNQETQYF. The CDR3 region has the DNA TGTGCCAGCAGTGATTGGGTCAACCAAGAGACCCAGTACTTC.

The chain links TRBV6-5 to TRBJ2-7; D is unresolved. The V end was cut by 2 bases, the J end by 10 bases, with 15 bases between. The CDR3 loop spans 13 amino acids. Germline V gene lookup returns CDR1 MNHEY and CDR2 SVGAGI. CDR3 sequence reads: CASSYIGSFEQYF. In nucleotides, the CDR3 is TGTGCCAGCAGTTACATCGGATCGTTCGAACAGTACTTC.

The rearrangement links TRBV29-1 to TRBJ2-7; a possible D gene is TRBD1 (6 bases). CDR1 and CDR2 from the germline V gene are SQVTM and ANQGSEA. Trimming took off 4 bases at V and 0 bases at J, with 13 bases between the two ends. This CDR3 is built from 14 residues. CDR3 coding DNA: TGCAGCGTTGTGGGGCAGGGGAGCTCCTACGAGCAGTACTTC. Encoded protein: CSVVGQGSSYEQYF.

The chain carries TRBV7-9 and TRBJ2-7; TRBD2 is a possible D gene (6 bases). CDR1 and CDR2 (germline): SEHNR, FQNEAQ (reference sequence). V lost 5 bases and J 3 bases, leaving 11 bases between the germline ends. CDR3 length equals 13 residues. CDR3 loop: CASSPTRGYEQYF. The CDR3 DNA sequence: TGTGCCAGCAGCCCGACGCGGGGCTACGAGCAGTACTTC.

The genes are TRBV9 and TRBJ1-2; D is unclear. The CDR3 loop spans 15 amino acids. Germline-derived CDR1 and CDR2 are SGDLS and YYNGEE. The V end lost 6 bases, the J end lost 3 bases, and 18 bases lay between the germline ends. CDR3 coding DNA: TGTGCCAGCACTCCCCCTTCTAAGTGGTACTATGGCTACACCTTC. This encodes CASTPPSKWYYGYTF.

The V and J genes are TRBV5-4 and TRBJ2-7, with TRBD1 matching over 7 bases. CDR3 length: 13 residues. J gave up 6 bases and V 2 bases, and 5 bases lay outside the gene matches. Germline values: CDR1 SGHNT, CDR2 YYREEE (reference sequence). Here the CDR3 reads CASSLGTATEQYF. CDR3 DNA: TGTGCCAGCAGCTTAGGGACAGCCACCGAGCAGTACTTC.

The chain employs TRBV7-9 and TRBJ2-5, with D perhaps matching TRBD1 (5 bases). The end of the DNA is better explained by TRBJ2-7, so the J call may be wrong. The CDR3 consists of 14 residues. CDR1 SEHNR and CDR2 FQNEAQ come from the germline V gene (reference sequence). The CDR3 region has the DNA TGTGCCAGCAGCTCCCGACAGAGCTCCTACGAGCAGTACTTC. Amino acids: CASSSRQSSYEQYF.

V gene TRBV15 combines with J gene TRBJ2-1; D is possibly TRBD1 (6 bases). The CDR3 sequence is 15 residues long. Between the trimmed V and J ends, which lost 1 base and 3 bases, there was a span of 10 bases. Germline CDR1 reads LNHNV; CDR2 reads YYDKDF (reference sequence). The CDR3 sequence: CATSRGQANYNEQFF. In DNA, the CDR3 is TGTGCCACCAGCAGAGGACAGGCTAACTACAATGAGCAGTTCTTC. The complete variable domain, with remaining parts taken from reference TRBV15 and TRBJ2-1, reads DAMVIQNPRYQVTQFGKPVTLSCSQTLNHNVMYWYQQKSSQAPKLLFHYYDKDFNNEADTPDNFQSRRPNTSFCFLDIRSPGLGDTAMYLCATSRGQANYNEQFFGPGTRLTVL.

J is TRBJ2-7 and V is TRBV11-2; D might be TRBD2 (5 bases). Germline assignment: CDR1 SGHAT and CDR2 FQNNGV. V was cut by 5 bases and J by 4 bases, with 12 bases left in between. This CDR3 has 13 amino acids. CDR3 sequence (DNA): TGTGCCAGCAGCCCGGGAAGCATATACGAGCAGTACTTC. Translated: CASSPGSIYEQYF.